This T cell receptor (beta chain) was captured in a study of beta chain features in type 1 diabetes. Of the isolated RNA, all was reverse transcribed, and so the sequenced material was expressed TCRB transcripts. Assay: immunoSEQ multiplex PCR; the TCRdb copy retains only in-frame clones and omits some. The sample records hundreds of thousands of clones, 11% to 15% being singletons. Central memory, naive, regulatory and stem cell-like memory CD4+ cells were sorted by CD45RO/CCR7/CD25/CD127/CD95/CD27. Study-level results: Because the template was cDNA, high-expressing cells might be over-represented. Fewer insertions but more deletions were seen at VDJ junctions in type 1 diabetes patients. A moderate, significant TCRB CDR3 shortening appeared in type 1 diabetes across four CD4+ subsets. There was no resolution here of whether HLA type influences TCRB rearrangement.

This clone was recorded once. No antigen is known for it. The origin of this receptor is a man younger than 30 with type 1 diabetes. The sequencing sample was made of naive CD4+ T cells from blood.

CDR3 protein: CASTTPGSSNEKLFF. The CDR3 DNA reads as TGTGCCAGCACCACCCCGGGATCCAGTAATGAAAAACTGTTTTTT. This rearrangement joins TRBV18 to TRBJ1-4; D is uncertain. CDR3 size: 15 residues. V shed 8 bases and J shed 4 bases, with 17 bases lying between them. Germline CDR1 KGHSH, CDR2 LQKENI.